The rows below give T cell receptor beta chains drawn from one sample of a study of T cell responses to AZD1222 COVID-19 vaccine. Profiling relied on immunoSEQ multiplex PCR, and the TCRdb table lists in-frame clones only, not all of them. The sample includes roughly 100,000 clones, about 90% of them seen just once. The sample in question was peripheral blood, obtained on day 0 of AZD1222 vaccination. These receptors came from an adult in good health. Each CDR3 is given with its conserved first and last residue. The D gene is left open where the match is weak. Clone size, where shown, is once, few, many, or a class for clones that have expanded.

d_call,j_call,v_call,clone_size,cdr3_nt,cdr3_aa
.,TRBJ2-7,TRBV10-3,.,TGTGCCATCAGCTCCGGGACATCCTCCTACGAGCAGTACTTC,CAISSGTSSYEQYF
.,TRBJ2-1,TRBV7-2,.,TGTGCCAGCAGAGTCTGGGACAATTATCATGAGCAGTTCTTC,CASRVWDNYHEQFF
.,TRBJ2-5,TRBV28,.,TGTGCCAGCAGCACTGGACAGCAAGAGACCCAGTACTTC,CASSTGQQETQYF
.,TRBJ1-4,TRBV21-1,.,TGTGCCAGGAGTCGTCCCCCGCAGGGAAGGGCAACTAATGAAAAACTGTTTTTT,CARSRPPQGRATNEKLFF
.,TRBJ1-1,TRBV5-1,.,TGCGCCAGCCGATCCGACCCGGGGGGCCTAATGAACACTGAAGCTTTCTTT,CASRSDPGGLMNTEAFF
.,TRBJ1-6,TRBV6-5,.,TGTGCCAGCAGTTACCCTAGGTCACCCCTCCACTTT,CASSYPRSPLHF
.,TRBJ2-3,TRBV3-1/TRBV3-2,.,TGTGCCAGCAGCCAAGAGGCCAGGGCGCAGTATTTT,CASSQEARAQYF
.,TRBJ2-2,TRBV9,.,TGTGCCAGCAATCCTAGCCCGTCTCCCGGCGGGGAGCTGTTTTTT,CASNPSPSPGGELFF
TRBD1,TRBJ2-2,TRBV18,.,TGTGCCAGCTCACCACCCGACAGGGGCACCGGGGAGCTGTTTTTT,CASSPPDRGTGELFF
TRBD1,TRBJ2-3,TRBV2,.,TGTGCCAGCACTAGACAGGGGGCGTCAGGAGATACGCAGTATTTT,CASTRQGASGDTQYF
TRBD1,TRBJ2-7,TRBV30,few,TGTGCCCTGGGGATGGGACAGGCAAACTACGAGCAGTACTTC,CALGMGQANYEQYF
.,TRBJ1-5,TRBV27,.,TGTGCCAGCAGTTCTATTAGGGCAGGGGAGTATCAGCCCCAGCATTTT,CASSSIRAGEYQPQHF
.,TRBJ1-1,TRBV7-9,.,TGTGCCAGCAGCCCAAGCGGGAACACTGAAGCTTTCTTT,CASSPSGNTEAFF
TRBD1,TRBJ1-2,TRBV6-2/TRBV6-3,.,TGTGCCAGCAGCCAGGGGGCGTATGGCTACACCTTC,CASSQGAYGYTF
TRBD2,TRBJ2-1,TRBV7-2,.,TGTGCCAGCAGCTCCATAGCGGGAGATGAGCAGTTCTTC,CASSSIAGDEQFF
TRBD2,TRBJ2-7,TRBV27,.,TGTGCCAGCAGTTCCCGTCTAGCGGTATACGAGCAGTACTTC,CASSSRLAVYEQYF
.,TRBJ2-2,TRBV28,few,TGTGCCAGCAGTCCCGGGACGATGCGGGCCGGGGAGCTGTTTTTT,CASSPGTMRAGELFF
.,TRBJ1-6,TRBV6-1,.,TGTGCCAGCAGTGAACAGCCGGGAGCCTATAATTCACCCCTCCACTTT,CASSEQPGAYNSPLHF
.,TRBJ2-1,TRBV27,.,TGTGCCAGCAGCCGGAACGAGGAGCGGATCAGAAATGGGGATGAGCAGTTCTTC,CASSRNEERIRNGDEQFF
TRBD2,TRBJ2-2,TRBV28,.,TGTGCCAGCAGTTTATATCAGCGGGAGAGGTCCGGGGAGCTGTTTTTT,CASSLYQRERSGELFF
.,TRBJ1-1,TRBV2,few,TGTGCCAGCAGTGAAGCGCTGGGGATTGAAGCTTTCTTT,CASSEALGIEAFF
TRBD1,TRBJ2-7,TRBV4-3,.,TGCGCCAGCAGCCCAGGCACAGGGGTCTACGAGCAGTACTTC,CASSPGTGVYEQYF